Below, one TCR beta chain is given with its context. As yet, its antigen is unknown. Sequencing was performed with immunoSEQ multiplex PCR; in TCRdb, only in-frame clones are kept and a portion is missing. The sample includes under 75,000 clones, approximately 71% of them seen just once. The data originate from a study of cytotoxic CD8 clonotypes in ibrutinib-treated CLL. Turning to the study itself: The patient breakdown showed approximately 11 relapsed/refractory and about 16 treatment-naive cases, with 17 to 18 IGHV unmutated. Recorded responses included about 25 partial and 2 complete; following median about 68 months, roughly 15 stayed remitted and 12 progressed. It was after a median roughly eleven months of treatment, range 6 to 36, that response samples were taken. Study observations and caveats: On treatment, the uncommon public clonotypes contracted or remained stable.

The CDR3 consists of 12 residues. With 6 bases removed from V and 6 bases from J, the gap between germline ends came to 10 bases. Germline V CDR1 and CDR2: LNHDA, SQIVND (reference sequence). The V gene is TRBV19, the J gene TRBJ2-3; tentative D call: TRBD1 (6 bases). The sequence was collected from a human donor with chronic lymphocytic leukemia. The sample here was PBMCs, taken after 12 months of ibrutinib treatment. Here the CDR3 reads CASSPQGDTQYF. The DNA for the CDR3 is TGTGCCAGTAGCCCACAGGGTGATACGCAGTATTTT.